Each of the 27 T cell receptor beta chains below was sequenced from the same sample in a study of blood T cell repertoires in COVID-19. Profiled with immunoSEQ multiplex PCR; TCRdb holds only in-frame clones, not every one. The sample contains about 98,000 clones, around 82% of which appear only once. Specimen: peripheral blood. Receptor source: a man aged 70 or older with active or convalescent COVID-19.

This clone was picked up a small number of times. The V gene is TRBV11-2, the J gene TRBJ2-7, with 8 nucleotides matching TRBD1. There are 16 residues in the CDR3. Germline CDR1 SGHAT, CDR2 FQNNGV. After removal of 4 bases from V and 4 bases from J, the junction contained 12 bases not matched to a gene. The CDR3 DNA reads as TGTGCCAGCAGCTCCTGGACAGGGACGGTGGAGTACGAGCAGTACTTC. Amino acid sequence: CASSSWTGTVEYEQYF.

V is TRBV19 and J is TRBJ2-1; D not certain. The CDR3 is 13 residues long. Germline CDR1 LNHDA, CDR2 SQIVND (reference sequence). The V and J ends lost 1 base and 6 bases respectively, with 7 bases between them. The CDR3 sequence is CASSIVSSNEQFF. The CDR3 nucleotides are TGTGCCAGTAGTATAGTTAGCAGCAATGAGCAGTTCTTC.

V usage is TRBV27 and J usage is TRBJ2-7, with D unresolved. The length of the CDR3 is 13 residues. With 1 base removed from V and 4 bases from J, the gap between germline ends came to 8 bases. Germline lookup yields CDR1 MNHEY and CDR2 SMNVEV (reference sequence). The CDR3 is CASSLYPGYEQYF. The CDR3 DNA sequence: TGTGCCAGCAGTTTATATCCCGGGTACGAGCAGTACTTC.

This clone was found a few times. The chain is built from TRBV3-1 (or the pseudogene TRBV3-2) and TRBJ2-7, with a tentative D call TRBD2 (6 bases). V lost 4 bases, J lost 4 bases, and 14 bases lay in between. This CDR3 is built from 14 residues. The V gene's germline CDR1 is LGHDT and CDR2 YNNKEL (reference sequence). The CDR3 DNA reads TGTGCCAGCAGCCGCGGCGGGGCTAGGTACGAGCAGTACTTC. Its translation is CASSRGGARYEQYF.

The chain has TRBV6-5 and TRBJ1-2; tentative D call: TRBD1 (6 bases). The V end lost 10 bases, the J end lost 3 bases, and 12 bases lay between the germline ends. The CDR3 loop spans 12 amino acids. The V gene's germline CDR1 is MNHEY and CDR2 SVGAGI. CDR3 nucleotides: TGTGCCACCCGACAGGATTACTATGGCTACACCTTC. It encodes CATRQDYYGYTF.

There are a few counts of this clone. The genes are TRBV7-9 and TRBJ1-4; 7 nucleotides agree with TRBD1. The CDR3 covers 14 residues. Germline-derived CDR1 and CDR2 are SEHNR and FQNEAQ (reference sequence). Trimming at V came to 3 bases and at J to 3 bases, leaving 1 base not matched to a gene. CDR3 loop: CASSLTGPNEKLFF. CDR3 DNA sequence: TGTGCCAGCAGCTTGACAGGGCCTAATGAAAAACTGTTTTTT.

The chain uses TRBV18 and TRBJ2-1; TRBD2 might be the D (5 bases). This CDR3 is built from 14 residues. The germline V gene has CDR1 KGHSH and CDR2 LQKENI. The ends were cut back, 6 bases at V and 7 bases at J, with 16 bases in the middle. For the CDR3, the DNA is TGTGCCAGCTCCGCGGACTCAACCCGGAATGAGCAGTTCTTC. Its translation: CASSADSTRNEQFF. Full variable domain (remainder filled in from reference TRBV18 and TRBJ2-1): NAGVMQNPRHLVRRRGQEARLRCSPMKGHSHVYWYRQLPEEGLKFMVYLQKENIIDESGMPKERFSAEFPKEGPSILRIQQVVRGDSAAYFCASSADSTRNEQFFGPGTRLTVL.

The chain employs TRBV19 and TRBJ2-1; D may be TRBD2 (6 bases). The V gene lost 4 bases and the J gene lost 9 bases, with 16 bases spanning the gap. Germline V gene lookup returns CDR1 LNHDA and CDR2 SQIVND (reference sequence). The CDR3 covers 14 residues. The CDR3 DNA is TGTGCCAGTAGTACTCCGGGACTGGCAATTGAGCAGTTCTTC. Its protein product is CASSTPGLAIEQFF.

The chain links TRBV10-1 to TRBJ1-1, with D maybe TRBD1 (5 bases). Looked up from germline, CDR1 is WNHNN and CDR2 is SYGVQD (reference sequence). This CDR3 region has 14 residues. Trimming took 0 bases from V and 4 from J, leaving 9 bases between them. The CDR3 DNA sequence: TGCGCCAGCAGTGAGTCGTGGGGCGGCACTGAAGCTTTCTTT. As protein: CASSESWGGTEAFF.

This chain links TRBV9 with TRBJ2-7; D unclear. This CDR3 has 14 amino acids. CDR1 and CDR2 from the germline V gene are SGDLS and YYNGEE. V shed 0 bases and J shed 2 bases, with 9 bases lying between them. CDR3 sequence (DNA): TGTGCCAGCAGCGTAGGAGTGTTCCCCTACGAGCAGTACTTC. Translated, it gives CASSVGVFPYEQYF.

This clone came up a few times. V usage is TRBV24-1 and J usage is TRBJ2-7, with 11 positions matching TRBD1. Germline V lookup: CDR1 KGHDR, CDR2 SFDVKD. The V and J ends lost 1 base and 0 bases, in that order; junction bases with no gene match: 4. The CDR3 consists of 17 residues. In DNA form, the CDR3 reads TGTGCCACCAGTGATTTAGGGACAGGGGGTGTCTCCTACGAGCAGTACTTC. It is translated as CATSDLGTGGVSYEQYF.

Details on this clone: Mismatch with germline at one junction end may stem from a read error. The rearrangement uses TRBV19 and TRBJ1-5; TRBD1 is a possible D gene (5 bases). The CDR3 has 14 residues. The germline V gene encodes CDR1 LNHDA and CDR2 SQIVND (reference sequence). In DNA, the CDR3 is TGTGCCTGTAGGACCCAGGGTGATAGCCTGCCCCAGCATTTT. Residues: CACRTQGDSLPQHF.

This chain joins TRBV5-1 and TRBJ2-1; 7 positions agree with TRBD2. CDR3 length equals 16 residues. V shed 0 bases, J shed 7 bases, and the junction held 10 bases outside the gene matches. From germline, CDR1 is SGHRS and CDR2 YFSETQ. CDR3 in amino acids: CASSLASLAVGNEQFF. The DNA of the CDR3 is TGCGCCAGCAGCTTGGCCTCGCTAGCGGTTGGGAATGAGCAGTTCTTC.

The rearrangement uses TRBV5-4 and TRBJ1-2; D possibly corresponds to TRBD1 (6 bases). This CDR3 comprises 14 residues. V was pared by 0 bases and J by 6 bases, with 12 bases between. Germline lookup yields CDR1 SGHNT and CDR2 YYREEE (reference sequence). In DNA form, the CDR3 reads TGTGCCAGCAGCTTGGCCGGGGGGGCCAATGGCTACACCTTC. Its translation is CASSLAGGANGYTF.

The genes are TRBV7-9 and TRBJ2-1; 7 bases fit TRBD1. The junction had 3 bases not matched to a gene; V was cut back by 5 bases and J by 5 bases. The CDR3 is made up of 13 amino acids. The germline CDR1 and CDR2 sequences are SEHNR and FQNEAQ (reference sequence). The CDR3 reads CASSPGTDNEQFF. CDR3 in DNA: TGTGCCAGCAGCCCAGGGACAGACAATGAGCAGTTCTTC.

This clone was observed a handful of times. At the DNA level, this CDR3 is encoded by other sequences in the same sample as well. The chain recombines TRBV27 with TRBJ1-1; D remains unclear. Germline values: CDR1 MNHEY, CDR2 SMNVEV (reference sequence). CDR3 length: 12 amino acids. V lost 5 bases to trimming and J lost 1 base, with 5 bases between them. In nucleotides, the CDR3 is TGTGCCAGCAGTCCCTGGAACACTGAAGCTTTCTTT. It is translated as CASSPWNTEAFF.

This clone was observed once. The chain is built from TRBV30 and TRBJ1-1; 7 positions match TRBD1. Germline CDR1 GTSNPN, CDR2 SVGIG (reference sequence). V lost 5 bases, J lost 6 bases, and 12 bases stayed unmatched. This CDR3 has 14 amino acids. CDR3 loop: CAWRLGQSKAEAFF. As DNA, the CDR3 is TGTGCCTGGCGATTGGGACAGTCGAAGGCTGAAGCTTTCTTT.

The rearrangement links TRBV18 to TRBJ2-7; D not certain. Looked up from germline, CDR1 is KGHSH and CDR2 is LQKENI. The CDR3 totals 12 residues. The V gene lost 5 bases and the J gene lost 4 bases, with 9 bases spanning the gap. CDR3 residues: CASSATNYEQYF. The CDR3 DNA reads TGTGCCAGCTCAGCGACAAATTACGAGCAGTACTTC.

The V and J genes are TRBV15 and TRBJ2-1, with 7 bases identical to TRBD2. The CDR3 runs to 17 residues. With 5 bases clipped from V and 9 bases from J, the junction kept 19 bases outside the gene matches. The germline V gene has CDR1 LNHNV and CDR2 YYDKDF (reference sequence). CDR3 loop: CATSRYGSSGGKAEQFF. For the CDR3, the DNA is TGTGCCACCAGCCGATATGGTTCTAGCGGCGGCAAGGCTGAGCAGTTCTTC.

This clone has a single count. The J gene is TRBJ1-1, the V gene TRBV7-2; 8 bases agree with TRBD1. Germline-derived CDR1 and CDR2 are SGHTA and FQGNSA. The trim removed 0 bases at V and 5 bases at J, leaving 5 bases unmatched. This CDR3 is built from 15 residues. CDR3 loop: CASSLAGTGNTEAFF. DNA of the CDR3: TGTGCCAGCAGCTTAGCCGGGACAGGAAATACTGAAGCTTTCTTT.

V is TRBV7-9 and J is TRBJ2-7; D might be TRBD1 (7 bases). The CDR3 is 13 amino acids. Germline V gives CDR1 SEHNR, CDR2 FQNEAQ (reference sequence). Trimming removed 3 bases at V and 3 bases at J, with 9 bases between. The CDR3 reads CASSFQGGYEQYF. CDR3 in DNA: TGTGCCAGCAGCTTCCAGGGGGGCTACGAGCAGTACTTC.

The genes are TRBV7-3 and TRBJ2-2; tentative D call: TRBD2 (5 bases). The V gene lost 4 bases and the J gene lost 7 bases, with 13 bases spanning the gap. Germline CDR1 reads SGHTA; CDR2 reads FQGTGA. This CDR3 is built from 14 residues. This chain's CDR3 is CASSYLREGGELFF. The CDR3, as DNA: TGTGCCAGCAGCTACCTCAGAGAGGGCGGGGAGCTGTTTTTT.

In its sample, this clone was seen a few times. This chain connects TRBV5-4 to TRBJ1-2; D perhaps matches TRBD1 (5 bases). The CDR3 contains 15 residues. V lost 1 base, J lost 4 bases, and 14 bases lay in between. The germline gives CDR1 SGHNT, CDR2 YYREEE (reference sequence). The CDR3, as DNA: TGTGCCAGCAGCTTGAAATCTACAGGTAGCTATGGCTACACCTTC. It codes for CASSLKSTGSYGYTF.

The J gene is TRBJ2-1, the V gene TRBV7-2, with D possibly being TRBD2 (5 bases). Trimming left V 1 base short and J 5 bases short, with 15 bases between. The CDR3 has 16 amino acids. CDR1 is SGHTA, CDR2 FQGNSA, per germline. CDR3 sequence: CASSLVGGSGDNEQFF. CDR3 DNA: TGTGCCAGCAGCTTAGTGGGCGGGTCCGGGGACAATGAGCAGTTCTTC.

This clone occurred a few times. The chain combines TRBV19 with TRBJ2-2; D ambiguous. The CDR3 is 13 amino acids. The ends were cut back, 7 bases at V and 2 bases at J, with 8 bases in the middle. The germline gives CDR1 LNHDA, CDR2 SQIVND (reference sequence). The CDR3 nucleotides are TGTGCCAGTAATGGGCTTAACACCGGGGAGCTGTTTTTT. Amino acid sequence: CASNGLNTGELFF.

V and J are TRBV2 and TRBJ2-5, with D possibly matching TRBD2 (6 bases). The CDR3 runs to 13 residues. Trimming cost V 5 bases and J 7 bases, with 14 bases left between them. CDR1 is SNHLY and CDR2 is FYNNEI in the germline V gene. CDR3 region: CASSTETRGTQYF. CDR3 nucleotides: TGTGCCAGCAGTACTGAGACTAGAGGGACCCAGTACTTC.

This chain uses TRBV27 with TRBJ2-7; weak D call: TRBD2 (6 bases). The germline gives CDR1 MNHEY, CDR2 SMNVEV (reference sequence). There are 13 residues in the CDR3. CDR3 sequence (DNA): TGTGTCGCCGGTCAGGGACTCGGAAACGAGCAGTACTTC. It yields the protein CVAGQGLGNEQYF.